One and the same sample provided the 22 T cell receptor beta chains below, sequenced in a study of shared clonotypes between healthy human individuals. The naive CD8 subset, CD45RO-negative cells positively selected for CCR7, excluded terminally differentiated effector memory CD45RA+ cells. Sequenced by immunoSEQ multiplex PCR; TCRdb stores in-frame clones only, minus some. The sample has around 1.9 million clones, about 94% seen once. Specimen: naive CD8+ T cells from PBMCs. These receptors were obtained from a man younger than 35 in good health. Some clones in this sample may be carry-over from other donors' samples.

The chain links TRBV7-8 to TRBJ2-5; no reliable D call. In germline, CDR1 is SGHVS, CDR2 FQNEAQ. V was pared by 5 bases and J by 5 bases, with 15 bases between. The CDR3 sequence is 14 residues long. The CDR3 reads CASSAREGWETQYF. DNA of the CDR3: TGTGCCAGCAGCGCAAGGGAAGGTTGGGAGACCCAGTACTTC.

The J gene is TRBJ1-2, the V gene TRBV27; perhaps TRBD1 as D (6 bases). Trimming took 4 bases from V and 8 from J, leaving 20 bases between them. CDR1 and CDR2 (germline): MNHEY, SMNVEV (reference sequence). The CDR3 is made up of 15 amino acids. CDR3 protein: CASSSLGGGSEGYTF. For the CDR3, the DNA is TGTGCCAGCAGTTCGCTCGGTGGGGGCTCGGAAGGCTACACCTTC.

This chain connects TRBV4-3 to TRBJ1-3; D call uncertain. The length of the CDR3 is 15 residues. Germline V lookup: CDR1 LGHNA, CDR2 YSLEER. V dropped 1 base and J dropped 3 bases, with 10 bases sitting between them. Here the CDR3 DNA reads TGCGCCAGCAGCCAAGCCCCCGGGTATGGAAACACCATATATTTT. It translates to CASSQAPGYGNTIYF.

The chain carries TRBV11-2 and TRBJ1-1; a weak D match, TRBD1 (6 bases). The CDR3 contains 15 residues. V was pared by 3 bases and J by 1 base, with 12 bases between. Germline V gives CDR1 SGHAT, CDR2 FQNNGV. CDR3 residues: CASSLETGWNTEAFF. As DNA, the CDR3 is TGTGCCAGCAGCTTGGAGACAGGTTGGAACACTGAAGCTTTCTTT.

The V and J genes are TRBV9 and TRBJ2-2; 10 bases fit TRBD2. The junction had 6 bases not matched to a gene; V was cut back by 3 bases and J by 7 bases. From germline, CDR1 is SGDLS and CDR2 YYNGEE. The CDR3 runs 15 residues. CDR3 in amino acids: CASSATSGSVGELFF. The CDR3 DNA reads TGTGCCAGCAGCGCGACTAGCGGGTCCGTCGGGGAGCTGTTTTTT.

This sequence joins TRBV4-1 and TRBJ2-7, with 10 bases fitting TRBD2. V shed 0 bases, J shed 2 bases, and the junction held 4 bases outside the gene matches. The CDR3 contains 16 residues. CDR1 is MGHRA, CDR2 YSYEKL, per germline. In nucleotides, the CDR3 is TGCGCCAGCAGCCAAGATTTTGGACTAGCGGCCTACGAGCAGTACTTC. Residues: CASSQDFGLAAYEQYF.

This chain joins TRBV9 and TRBJ1-4; 7 nucleotides line up with TRBD1. The J segment lost 3 bases and the V segment lost 4 bases, leaving 6 bases of the junction unmatched. Germline V lookup: CDR1 SGDLS, CDR2 YYNGEE. The CDR3 consists of 15 residues. The CDR3, as DNA: TGTGCCAGCAGCTACACAGGGGTTGCTAATGAAAAACTGTTTTTT. Its translation: CASSYTGVANEKLFF.

The DNA for the CDR3 is TGTGCCAGCTCACCACCGTTTGGGGACACACGAACCTACGAGCAGTACTTC. The encoded protein is CASSPPFGDTRTYEQYF. The genes are TRBV18 and TRBJ2-7, with TRBD1 as a possible D gene (6 bases). The germline V gene encodes CDR1 KGHSH and CDR2 LQKENI. The V end lost 0 bases, the J end lost 2 bases, and 17 bases lay between the germline ends. The CDR3 is 17 amino acids.

This chain joins TRBV5-1 and TRBJ2-3; 7 bases agree with TRBD2. J lost 3 bases, V lost 4 bases, and 14 bases had no gene match. CDR1 and CDR2 (germline): SGHRS, YFSETQ. This CDR3 spans 17 amino acids. The CDR3 reads CASSLKRENRGTDTQYF. For the CDR3, the DNA is TGCGCCAGCAGCCTAAAGCGGGAAAACCGGGGGACAGATACGCAGTATTTT.

The chain is built from TRBV28 and TRBJ1-2, with D unclear. The V gene lost 3 bases and the J gene lost 0 bases, with 8 bases spanning the gap. From germline, CDR1 is MDHEN and CDR2 SYDVKM. CDR3 length equals 14 residues. DNA of the CDR3: TGTGCCAGCAGTTTCACGGCAACTAACTATGGCTACACCTTC. It is translated as CASSFTATNYGYTF.

The chain couples TRBV11-3 to TRBJ2-1; either TRBD1 or TRBD2 may fit D (6 bases each). Trimming stripped 5 bases from V and 7 bases from J, with 21 bases between. Germline CDR1 and CDR2: SGHNT and YENEEA. The CDR3 runs to 16 residues. The chain's CDR3 is CASSRGLGGSENEQFF. The DNA of the CDR3 is TGTGCCAGCAGCCGGGGGCTAGGGGGAAGCGAGAATGAGCAGTTCTTC.

The chain combines TRBV19 with TRBJ1-1; no reliable D call. Germline V gene lookup returns CDR1 LNHDA and CDR2 SQIVND (reference sequence). The CDR3 is 13 amino acids. Trimming stripped 7 bases from V and 0 bases from J, with 9 bases between. The CDR3 sequence: CASTSRLNTEAFF. Written as DNA, the CDR3 is TGTGCCAGTACCTCCCGGCTGAACACTGAAGCTTTCTTT.

The V and J genes are TRBV7-9 and TRBJ1-5, with D tentatively TRBD1 (5 bases). Germline CDR1 reads SEHNR; CDR2 reads FQNEAQ (reference sequence). The CDR3 has 16 amino acids. The germline V and J ends were trimmed by 6 bases and 6 bases, with 21 bases remaining between them. The CDR3, as DNA: TGTGCCAGCAGTGAGGCTGGAGTAGGGGTTGGTCAGCCCCAGCATTTT. Translating gives CASSEAGVGVGQPQHF.

The gene calls are TRBV27 and TRBJ2-7; maybe TRBD2 (5 bases). Trimming took 3 bases from V and 1 from J, leaving 10 bases between them. The CDR3 contains 14 residues. Germline V CDR1 and CDR2: MNHEY, SMNVEV (reference sequence). CDR3 amino acids: CASSFFTGSYEQYF. CDR3 coding DNA: TGTGCCAGCAGTTTCTTTACGGGGTCCTACGAGCAGTACTTC.

V gene TRBV29-1 combines with J gene TRBJ2-7; TRBD1 or TRBD2 may be the D gene (5 bases each). V lost 4 bases and J lost 3, with 13 bases in between. The CDR3 loop spans 13 amino acids. In germline, CDR1 is SQVTM, CDR2 ANQGSEA. CDR3 sequence: CSVGGEPLYEQYF. CDR3 sequence (DNA): TGCAGCGTTGGAGGGGAACCCCTCTACGAGCAGTACTTC.

V and J are TRBV6-1 and TRBJ2-7; D is perhaps TRBD1 (6 bases). Looked up from germline, CDR1 is MNHNS and CDR2 is SASEGT. The ends were cut back, 7 bases at V and 0 bases at J, with 7 bases in the middle. CDR3 size: 12 residues. The CDR3 region has the DNA TGTGCCAGCACAGGGGACTCCTACGAGCAGTACTTC. Its protein product is CASTGDSYEQYF.

The chain carries TRBV27 and TRBJ2-3; D may match TRBD1 or TRBD2 (6 bases each). The V gene's germline CDR1 is MNHEY and CDR2 SMNVEV (reference sequence). This CDR3 has 15 residues. V was clipped by 4 bases and J by 1 base, with 12 bases between them. The CDR3 region has the DNA TGTGCCAGCAGTTGGGGGGCGGGACGCACAGATACGCAGTATTTT. It specifies CASSWGAGRTDTQYF.

V is TRBV2 and J is TRBJ2-1, with 7 bases aligning to TRBD2. Germline V gives CDR1 SNHLY, CDR2 FYNNEI. The J segment lost 3 bases and the V segment lost 4 bases, leaving 6 bases of the junction unmatched. The CDR3 sequence is 15 residues long. The CDR3 nucleotides are TGTGCCAGCAGTGGCGGGAGAAGGGACTACAATGAGCAGTTCTTC. It encodes CASSGGRRDYNEQFF.

The chain has TRBV21-1 and TRBJ2-7; the table assigns TRBD1, which was not confirmed against the DNA. TRBV21-1 counts as a pseudogene. The CDR3 is made up of 16 amino acids. The chain's CDR3 is CASSKELGQGEGEQYF. The CDR3 region has the DNA TGTGCCAGCAGCAAAGAGTTGGGACAGGGGGAAGGCGAGCAGTACTTC.

This clone was counted once. This CDR3 is CASSHPTSGSPHEQYF. For the CDR3, the DNA is TGTGCCAGCAGCCATCCGACTAGCGGGAGTCCGCACGAGCAGTACTTC. The chain employs TRBV7-2 and TRBJ2-7, with 12 bases identical to TRBD2. Losses at the gene ends were 5 bases for V and 5 bases for J; bases not matched to a gene: 10. Looked up from germline, CDR1 is SGHTA and CDR2 is FQGNSA. The CDR3 length is 16 residues.

V gene TRBV28 combines with J gene TRBJ2-5; D might be TRBD2 (5 bases). The length of the CDR3 is 16 residues. Germline CDR1 MDHEN, CDR2 SYDVKM. Trimming pared 5 bases from V and 1 base from J, leaving 17 bases between. The CDR3 protein is CASSPTPRGPQETQYF. The CDR3 DNA sequence: TGTGCCAGCAGTCCCACCCCCCGCGGGCCCCAAGAGACCCAGTACTTC.

The chain uses TRBV9 and TRBJ2-1, with 9 bases that match TRBD2. CDR3 length: 16 amino acids. Unmatched junction bases numbered 11, after V lost 4 bases and J lost 6 bases. Germline-derived CDR1 and CDR2 are SGDLS and YYNGEE. The CDR3 spells CASSLLAGYVGNEQFF. DNA for the CDR3: TGTGCCAGCAGCCTCCTAGCGGGGTATGTGGGCAATGAGCAGTTCTTC.